This T cell receptor (beta chain) emerged from a study of CD4 T cells in relation to SARS-CoV-2 and coronaviruses. Germline V lookup: CDR1 SEHNR, CDR2 FQNEAQ (reference sequence). This CDR3 contains 14 residues. Trimming removed 9 bases from V and 0 bases from J, with 15 bases in between. TCRdb's table, derived via immunoSEQ multiplex PCR, lists solely in-frame clones and lacks some. Altogether more than 50,000 clones are present, 75% to 90% being singletons, with the ten largest covering around 1.5%. CD4+ T cells from unexposed donors were obtained before the COVID-19 pandemic (2011-2018). The source material was memory CD4+ T cells from PBMCs. The rearrangement uses TRBV7-9 and TRBJ2-7; a weak D match, TRBD1 (6 bases). This TCR was recovered from a human donor in good health. The CDR3 DNA sequence: TGTGCCAGTACCGCCCCAGGGGACTCCTACGAGCAGTACTTC. Amino acids: CASTAPGDSYEQYF.